These 24 T cell receptor beta chains came from one sample sequenced in a study of blood T cell repertoires in COVID-19. Libraries were prepared by immunoSEQ multiplex PCR; TCRdb keeps only in-frame clonotypes and omits some of them. The sample comprises under 150,000 clones, over 75% of which are singletons, and roughly 1.9% rests with the top ten. The sample consisted of peripheral blood. The receptor set was obtained from a human donor with active COVID-19. The donor label of this sample is uncertain.

This chain links TRBV9 with TRBJ2-1; 14 bases line up with TRBD2. The CDR3 covers 15 residues. J was trimmed by 6 bases and V by 4 bases; bases with no gene match: 3. The V gene's germline CDR1 is SGDLS and CDR2 YYNGEE. The CDR3 protein is CASSPTSGGANEQFF. DNA of the CDR3: TGTGCCAGCAGCCCGACTAGCGGGGGGGCCAATGAGCAGTTCTTC.

This chain links TRBV18 with TRBJ2-1, with D tentatively TRBD2 (6 bases). CDR3 length: 16 residues. Trimming pared 3 bases from V and 0 bases from J, leaving 12 bases between. Germline V gene lookup returns CDR1 KGHSH and CDR2 LQKENI. The CDR3 is CASSPLGGSSYNEQFF. DNA for the CDR3: TGTGCCAGCTCACCCCTTGGGGGGAGCTCCTACAATGAGCAGTTCTTC.

In its sample, this clone was seen once. This chain joins TRBV6-4 and TRBJ2-1; 7 bases map to TRBD1. V shed 2 bases, J shed 3 bases, and the junction held 1 base outside the gene matches. Germline V CDR1 and CDR2: MRHNA, SNTAGT. CDR3 length: 14 amino acids. The CDR3 coding sequence is TGTGCCAGCAGTGACCGGACAGGCTACAATGAGCAGTTCTTC. Protein: CASSDRTGYNEQFF.

J is TRBJ2-7 and V is TRBV10-2; TRBD1 might be the D (6 bases). In germline, CDR1 is WSHSY, CDR2 SAAADI. V shed 7 bases and J shed 2 bases, with 9 bases lying between them. The CDR3 extends over 12 amino acids. In nucleotides, the CDR3 is TGCGCCAGCACGCAGGGGCCCTACGAGCAGTACTTC. Translation gives CASTQGPYEQYF.

This chain joins TRBV25-1 and TRBJ2-1; no clear D. In germline, CDR1 is MGHDK, CDR2 SYGVNS. The CDR3 sequence is 13 residues long. Trimming took 4 bases from V and 4 from J, leaving 8 bases between them. CDR3 in DNA: TGTGCCAGCAGTGTGGGCCCTTACAATGAGCAGTTCTTC. Its protein product is CASSVGPYNEQFF.

The rearrangement uses TRBV6-2 or TRBV6-3 and TRBJ2-7, with 12 positions matching TRBD2. The CDR3 runs to 15 residues. The germline gives CDR1 MNHEY, CDR2 SVGEGT. V lost 6 bases to trimming and J lost 2 bases; unmatched junction nucleotides: 5. CDR3 coding DNA: TGTGCCAGCAGCCGAGCTAGCGGGGGGGCCTACGAGCAGTACTTC. Its translation: CASSRASGGAYEQYF.

V is TRBV11-2 and J is TRBJ2-7, with D possibly being TRBD1 (6 bases). In germline, CDR1 is SGHAT, CDR2 FQNNGV. The V and J ends lost 1 base and 2 bases respectively, with 9 bases between them. The CDR3 length is 14 residues. The CDR3 DNA follows: TGTGCCAGCAGCTTAGCAGGGGCACCCTACGAGCAGTACTTC. Translating it yields CASSLAGAPYEQYF.

The chain has TRBV6-5 and TRBJ2-3; tentatively, D is TRBD2 (6 bases). The germline V and J ends were trimmed by 2 bases and 4 bases, with 10 bases remaining between them. The CDR3 is 14 amino acids. Per germline, CDR1 MNHEY and CDR2 SVGAGI. This chain's CDR3 is CASSYQTGADTQYF. CDR3 nucleotides: TGTGCCAGCAGTTACCAGACGGGAGCAGATACGCAGTATTTT.

V and J are TRBV28 and TRBJ2-1, with a possible D match to TRBD1 (5 bases). CDR1 and CDR2 from the germline V gene are MDHEN and SYDVKM. The CDR3 has 16 amino acids. V was cut by 8 bases and J by 2 bases, with 19 bases left in between. CDR3 loop: CASPPMTVPAYNEQFF. CDR3 nucleotides: TGTGCCAGCCCCCCCATGACAGTGCCTGCCTACAATGAGCAGTTCTTC.

The V call is TRBV11-2, the J call TRBJ1-2; no clear D. The germline V gene has CDR1 SGHAT and CDR2 FQNNGV. The CDR3 extends over 13 amino acids. Trimming pared 0 bases from V and 7 bases from J, leaving 9 bases between. CDR3 protein: CASSLDHWAGYTF. DNA for the CDR3: TGTGCCAGCAGCTTAGATCACTGGGCTGGCTACACCTTC.

J is TRBJ1-2 and V is TRBV14; no firm D call. Trimming cost V 2 bases and J 5 bases, with 9 bases left between them. Germline V CDR1 and CDR2: SGHDN, FVKESK. The CDR3 is 13 residues long. CDR3 sequence reads: CASSQSPGYGYTF. In DNA, the CDR3 is TGTGCCAGCAGCCAATCCCCCGGGTATGGCTACACCTTC.

Written as DNA, the CDR3 is TGTGCCAGCAGCAGCCGGACTAGCGCCGGGGAGCTGTTTTTT. Amino acids: CASSSRTSAGELFF. The chain recombines TRBV7-2 with TRBJ2-2; TRBD2 matches at 9 bases. Germline CDR1 SGHTA, CDR2 FQGNSA. V shed 5 bases and J 6 bases; nucleotides not matched to a gene: 4. The CDR3 contains 14 residues. Full variable domain (remainder filled in from reference TRBV7-2 and TRBJ2-2): GAGVSQSPSNKVTEKGKDVELRCDPISGHTALYWYRQSLGQGLEFLIYFQGNSAPDKSGLPSDRFSAERTGGSVSTLTIQRTQQEDSAVYLCASSSRTSAGELFFGEGSRLTVL.

V gene TRBV7-2 combines with J gene TRBJ2-3; the D gene is possibly TRBD2 (7 bases). This CDR3 has 15 amino acids. Per the germline V gene, CDR1 is SGHTA and CDR2 is FQGNSA. The ends were cut back, 5 bases at V and 1 base at J, with 13 bases in the middle. The CDR3 DNA reads TGTGCCAGCAGCAAGGGGGGGCCGGGCACAGATACGCAGTATTTT. Translated: CASSKGGPGTDTQYF.

The chain couples TRBV5-1 to TRBJ2-2; 7 positions match TRBD1. CDR1 SGHRS and CDR2 YFSETQ come from the germline V gene. The junction had 2 bases not matched to a gene; V was cut back by 1 base and J by 5 bases. The CDR3 is 14 amino acids. CDR3: CASSLSGGTGELFF. CDR3 DNA: TGCGCCAGCAGCTTGTCAGGGGGAACCGGGGAGCTGTTTTTT.

This clone has only one observation. V usage is TRBV15 and J usage is TRBJ2-1; D is possibly TRBD1 (6 bases). Germline V gene data show CDR1 as LNHNV and CDR2 as YYDKDF (reference sequence). Trimming cost V 0 bases and J 4 bases, with 10 bases left between them. This CDR3 is built from 15 residues. In nucleotides, the CDR3 is TGTGCCACCAGCAGAGATCCGACAGGATACAATGAGCAGTTCTTC. This encodes CATSRDPTGYNEQFF.

This clone was seen only once. This rearrangement joins TRBV9 to TRBJ2-3; 11 bases are shared with TRBD2. Germline V gene data show CDR1 as SGDLS and CDR2 as YYNGEE. V shed 4 bases, J shed 3 bases, and the junction held 22 bases outside the gene matches. The CDR3 covers 21 residues. In nucleotides, the CDR3 is TGTGCCAGCAGCCCAGTGGCCCGGCGGGTTGGGCTAGCGGGGGGAACAGATACGCAGTATTTT. It encodes CASSPVARRVGLAGGTDTQYF.

This chain links TRBV3-1 (or the pseudogene TRBV3-2) with TRBJ1-4; TRBD1 is a possible D gene (5 bases). CDR3 length equals 16 residues. V gave up 4 bases and J gave up 2 bases, with 14 bases separating them. CDR1 and CDR2 (germline): LGHDT, YNNKEL (reference sequence). CDR3 sequence: CASSLRGAATNEKLFF. CDR3 bases: TGTGCCAGCAGCCTCCGTGGGGCGGCGACTAATGAAAAACTGTTTTTT.

The chain combines TRBV30 with TRBJ1-5; D is possibly TRBD1 (6 bases). This CDR3 is built from 13 residues. Germline CDR1 GTSNPN, CDR2 SVGIG (reference sequence). The ends were cut back, 3 bases at V and 3 bases at J, with 9 bases in the middle. CDR3 sequence reads: CAWSGQNNQPQHF. The CDR3 DNA sequence: TGTGCCTGGAGCGGACAGAACAATCAGCCCCAGCATTTT.

The gene calls are TRBV4-2 and TRBJ2-1, with D maybe TRBD2 (7 bases). Germline V gene sequence: CDR1 LGHNA, CDR2 YNFKEQ. V lost 1 base to trimming and J lost 7 bases, with 14 bases between them. CDR3 length: 15 residues. CDR3 coding DNA: TGTGCCAGCAGCCAAGGAGGGGGGGGGTCTAATGAGCAGTTCTTC. The encoded protein is CASSQGGGGSNEQFF.

The chain recombines TRBV7-2 with TRBJ1-2, with 7 bases that match TRBD1. This CDR3 has 15 amino acids. V lost 1 base to trimming and J lost 0 bases; unmatched junction nucleotides: 2. The germline CDR1 and CDR2 sequences are SGHTA and FQGNSA. CDR3 nucleotide sequence: TGTGCCAGCAGCTTAGAGACAGGGCCTAACTATGGCTACACCTTC. Amino acid sequence: CASSLETGPNYGYTF.

This chain links TRBV3-1 (or the pseudogene TRBV3-2) with TRBJ1-5; D gene ambiguous. Germline V gene sequence: CDR1 LGHDT, CDR2 YNNKEL (reference sequence). Trimming removed 3 bases at V and 6 bases at J, with 6 bases between. This CDR3 comprises 12 residues. The CDR3: CASSQSFQPQHF. CDR3 nucleotides: TGTGCCAGCAGCCAGTCATTTCAGCCCCAGCATTTT.

The CDR3 is CASSATTTSGGAGTQYF. The CDR3 bases are TGTGCCAGCAGCGCTACGACGACTAGCGGGGGGGCGGGTACGCAGTATTTT. This chain uses TRBV9 with TRBJ2-3; 14 nucleotides agree with TRBD2. CDR1 and CDR2 (germline): SGDLS, YYNGEE. V shed 3 bases and J 8 bases; nucleotides not matched to a gene: 11. The CDR3 loop spans 17 amino acids.

This rearrangement joins TRBV7-8 to TRBJ1-5; D possibly corresponds to TRBD1 (6 bases). The V end was cut by 4 bases, the J end by 0 bases, with 10 bases between. The length of the CDR3 is 15 residues. Germline CDR1 reads SGHVS; CDR2 reads FQNEAQ. The CDR3 here is CASSSGDRSNQPQHF. In nucleotides, the CDR3 is TGTGCCAGCAGCTCAGGGGATCGTAGCAATCAGCCCCAGCATTTT.

The chain couples TRBV7-3 to TRBJ1-2; the D is unclear. The CDR3 covers 13 residues. With 1 base removed from V and 5 bases from J, the gap between germline ends came to 8 bases. Germline V gene lookup returns CDR1 SGHTA and CDR2 FQGTGA. The CDR3 DNA is TGTGCCAGCAGCTTAAATAGGCGGTATGGCTACACCTTC. This encodes CASSLNRRYGYTF. The full variable domain, in which reference TRBV7-3 and TRBJ1-2 provide the parts outside the CDR3, is GAGVSQTPSNKVTEKGKYVELRCDPISGHTALYWYRQSLGQGPEFLIYFQGTGAADDSGLPNDRFFAVRPEGSVSTLKIQRTERGDSAVYLCASSLNRRYGYTFGSGTRLTVV.